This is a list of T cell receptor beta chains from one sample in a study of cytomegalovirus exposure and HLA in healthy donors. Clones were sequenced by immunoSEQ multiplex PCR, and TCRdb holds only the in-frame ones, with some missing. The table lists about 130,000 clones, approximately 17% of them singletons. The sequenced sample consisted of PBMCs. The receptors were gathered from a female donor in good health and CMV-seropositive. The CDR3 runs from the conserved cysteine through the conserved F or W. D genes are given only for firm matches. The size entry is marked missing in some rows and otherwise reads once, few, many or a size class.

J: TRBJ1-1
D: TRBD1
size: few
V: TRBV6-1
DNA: TGTGCCAGCAGAAGGACAGGGGGCTTGACTGAAGCTTTCTTT
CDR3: CASRRTGGLTEAFF

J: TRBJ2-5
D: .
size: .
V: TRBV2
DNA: TGTGCCAACGTAGGAGAGTACCAAGAGACCCAGTACTTC
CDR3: CANVGEYQETQYF

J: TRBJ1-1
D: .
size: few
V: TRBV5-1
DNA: TGCGCCAGCAGCTTGGATCTCTGGAACACTGAAGCTTTCTTT
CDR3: CASSLDLWNTEAFF

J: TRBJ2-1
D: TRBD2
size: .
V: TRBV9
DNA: TGTGCCAGCAGCGGTAGACTCCCAGGGACTAGCGGGGGTACAATCTACAATGAGCAGTTCTTC
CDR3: CASSGRLPGTSGGTIYNEQFF

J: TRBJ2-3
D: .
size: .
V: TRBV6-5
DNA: TGTGCCAGCAGTTACGGTGCACTGACAGATACGCAGTATTTT
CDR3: CASSYGALTDTQYF

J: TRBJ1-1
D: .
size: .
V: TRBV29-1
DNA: TGCAGCGCACAAAACACTGAAGCTTTCTTT
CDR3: CSAQNTEAFF

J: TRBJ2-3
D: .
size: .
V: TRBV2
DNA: TGTGCCAGCAGTGAACAGGGAGGAGATACGCAGTATTTT
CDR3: CASSEQGGDTQYF

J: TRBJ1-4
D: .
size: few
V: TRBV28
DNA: TGTGCCAGCAGTTGGACAGTCTTCCCTCGAAAACTGTTTTTT
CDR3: CASSWTVFPRKLFF

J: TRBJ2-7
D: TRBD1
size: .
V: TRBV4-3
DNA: TGCGCCAGCAGCCCGGACAGGCCTATCCACAACTACGAGCAGTACTTC
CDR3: CASSPDRPIHNYEQYF

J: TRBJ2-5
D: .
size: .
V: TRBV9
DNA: TGTGTACTAGAGCAAGAGACCCAGTACTTC
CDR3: CVLEQETQYF

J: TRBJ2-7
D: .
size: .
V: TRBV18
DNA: TGTGCCAGCTCACCACAGTCGGTTGGCTCCTACGAGCAGTACTTC
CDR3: CASSPQSVGSYEQYF

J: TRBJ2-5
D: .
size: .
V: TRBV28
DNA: TGTGCCAGCAGTTCCCCAGCGACGGAGACCCAGTACTTC
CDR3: CASSSPATETQYF

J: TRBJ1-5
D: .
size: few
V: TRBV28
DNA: TGTGCCAGCACCCCGGGGGGGCGTAATCAGCCCCAGCATTTT
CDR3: CASTPGGRNQPQHF